This T cell receptor beta chain was captured in a study of cytomegalovirus exposure and HLA in healthy donors. Overall study context: Approximately 180 million T cells yielded 100 million to 130 million unique TCR beta sequences, as an earlier analysis found.

Study results and caveats: With DRB1 most and HLA-C fewest, TCR association rates differed between HLA loci in a later analysis. In a later analysis, a missense DCLRE1C variant was linked to TCR beta V- and J-gene trimming. Cytomegalovirus association was assigned to about 150 TCR beta chains.

Amplification used 60 Vbeta primers and 13 Jbeta primers. TCRdb keeps only in-frame clones here, not all; method: immunoSEQ multiplex PCR. Altogether 130,000 or so clones are present, around 9% being singletons, with the ten largest covering less than 7%. V lost 5 bases to trimming and J lost 4 bases, with 16 bases between them. CDR1 and CDR2 from the germline V gene are SGHRS and YFSETQ. The CDR3 has 15 amino acids. About this clone itself: Its antigen is unknown.

The chain couples TRBV5-1 to TRBJ2-1; maybe TRBD2 (6 bases). The sample was PBMCs. The receptor comes from a man aged 40-49 years in good health and CMV-seronegative. CDR3 sequence reads: CASRSTGTVYNEQFF. CDR3 in DNA: TGCGCCAGCAGATCCACCGGGACTGTGTACAATGAGCAGTTCTTC.